The 5 T cell receptor beta chains below were found in one sample sequenced in a study of human T cells and chemical hapten exposure. Regarding time point: patch test 3, about 24 weeks after DPC sensitization. The sample's treatment: therapeutic diphenylcyclopropenone sensitization with weekly scalp DPC. TCRdb ran MiXCR on the RACE reads and lists one entry per CDR3 protein. The data hold 70,000 to 90,000 distinct CDR3 sequences, with approximately 10% observed a single time. Sequences were derived from whole blood, sampled in connection with sensitization to the hapten diphenylcyclopropenone (DPC). The receptor source for this set is a woman aged 45-65 years with alopecia areata. Some clones in this sample may be carry-over from other donors' samples.

In its sample, this clonotype was seen many times. The J gene is TRBJ2-7, the V gene TRBV28; 12 nucleotides agree with TRBD2. This CDR3 region has 15 residues. CDR1 is MDHEN, CDR2 SYDVKM, per germline. V gave up 6 bases and J gave up 1 base; unmatched junction bases: 4. CDR3 DNA sequence: TGTGCCAGCAGCATAGGACTAGCGGGATCCTACGAGCAGTACTTC. Amino acids: CASSIGLAGSYEQYF. The full variable domain, in which reference TRBV28 and TRBJ2-7 provide the parts outside the CDR3, is DVKVTQSSRYLVKRTGEKVFLECVQDMDHENMFWYRQDPGLGLRLIYFSYDVKMKEKGDIPEGYSVSREKKERFSLILESASTNQTSMYLCASSIGLAGSYEQYFGPGTRLTVT.

CDR3 bases: TGCGCCAGCAGCCAAGACGGGTTACTAGCGGGGGCGGAGACCCAGTACTTC. This encodes CASSQDGLLAGAETQYF. The chain combines TRBV4-1 with TRBJ2-5; 11 nucleotides agree with TRBD2. V was pared by 0 bases and J by 5 bases, with 8 bases of the junction left unmatched. The CDR3 consists of 17 residues. CDR1 is MGHRA and CDR2 is YSYEKL in the germline V gene.

The V gene is TRBV29-1, the J gene TRBJ2-7; D call uncertain. Looked up from germline, CDR1 is SQVTM and CDR2 is ANQGSEA. This CDR3 spans 13 amino acids. The V end was cut by 1 base, the J end by 0 bases, with 7 bases between. The CDR3 DNA is TGCAGCGTTGAAGTTGCCAGCTCCTACGAGCAGTACTTC. It specifies CSVEVASSYEQYF.

This clonotype was detected only a few times. The chain carries TRBV18 and TRBJ2-7; 8 bases agree with TRBD1. This CDR3 comprises 13 residues. CDR1 and CDR2 from the germline V gene are KGHSH and LQKENI. Trimming took 6 bases from V and 2 from J; bases not matched to a gene: 3. CDR3 protein: CASSQQGAYEQYF. CDR3 DNA sequence: TGTGCCAGCTCGCAACAGGGGGCCTACGAGCAGTACTTC.

CDR3 loop: CASSLGQGISYNEQFF. The CDR3 DNA follows: TGTGCCAGCAGCCTAGGACAGGGAATATCCTACAATGAGCAGTTCTTC. The J gene is TRBJ2-1, the V gene TRBV6-2 or TRBV6-3; 8 bases agree with TRBD1. Losses at the gene ends were 6 bases for V and 1 base for J; bases not matched to a gene: 8. CDR3 size: 16 residues. Germline V gene lookup returns CDR1 MNHEY and CDR2 SVGEGT.